This TCR beta chain emerged from a study of early T cells in non-severe SARS-CoV-2 infection. The CDR3 extends over 13 amino acids. V lost 3 bases and J lost 4, with 8 bases in between. Germline V gene lookup returns CDR1 SGHTA and CDR2 FQGTGA. One entry per CDR3 protein results from TCRdb running MiXCR on the 5' RACE reads. The table has tens of thousands of distinct CDR3 sequences, approximately 13% seen once. Sequences were derived from whole blood, sampled at baseline. The chain employs TRBV7-3 and TRBJ2-3; D is unclear. This clonotype was obtained from an adult who was a healthcare worker with PCR-confirmed SARS-CoV-2 infection or an uninfected control (not recorded which). CDR3 region: CASSFAEPDTQYF. CDR3 bases: TGTGCCAGCAGCTTTGCCGAGCCAGATACGCAGTATTTT.